These 23 T cell receptor beta chains originate from one sample sequenced in a study of blood T cell repertoires in COVID-19. Profiling relied on immunoSEQ multiplex PCR, and the TCRdb table lists in-frame clones only, not all of them. The sample has 300,000 to 350,000 clones, about 90% seen once. The material sequenced was peripheral blood. Receptors originate from a woman aged 50 to 60 with COVID-19, enrolled during active disease.

The chain recombines TRBV7-2 with TRBJ2-4; a weak D match, TRBD2 (6 bases). CDR1 SGHTA and CDR2 FQGNSA come from the germline V gene. V was trimmed by 5 bases and J by 0 bases, leaving 14 bases between them. CDR3 length: 16 residues. The CDR3 sequence: CASSPSGSLAKNIQYF. The CDR3 bases are TGTGCCAGCAGCCCCAGCGGGTCCTTAGCCAAAAACATTCAGTACTTC.

V gene TRBV30 combines with J gene TRBJ2-7; 11 nucleotides match TRBD2. CDR1 GTSNPN and CDR2 SVGIG come from the germline V gene (reference sequence). V lost 4 bases, J lost 5 bases, and 7 bases stayed unmatched. The CDR3 loop spans 14 amino acids. The CDR3 is CAWNLAGGVDEQYF. CDR3 sequence (DNA): TGTGCCTGGAACCTAGCGGGAGGAGTCGACGAGCAGTACTTC.

This chain uses TRBV19 with TRBJ2-7; D is perhaps TRBD1 (5 bases). Germline-derived CDR1 and CDR2 are LNHDA and SQIVND (reference sequence). Trimming left V 5 bases short and J 3 bases short, with 11 bases between. The CDR3 spans 13 residues. This chain's CDR3 is CASSRQPNYEQYF. The CDR3 bases are TGTGCCAGTAGTCGACAGCCCAACTACGAGCAGTACTTC.

This chain connects TRBV19 to TRBJ1-1; 8 bases are shared with TRBD1. CDR1 is LNHDA, CDR2 SQIVND, per germline (reference sequence). V lost 3 bases to trimming and J lost 0 bases; unmatched junction nucleotides: 6. There are 16 residues in the CDR3. CDR3 nucleotide sequence: TGTGCCAGTAGTATTGGGGACAGGCCAATGAACACTGAAGCTTTCTTT. Translation: CASSIGDRPMNTEAFF.

The genes are TRBV7-9 and TRBJ2-7, with TRBD2 matching over 14 bases. With V trimmed by 5 bases and J by 3 bases, 12 bases remained unmatched. This CDR3 region has 18 residues. Per the germline V gene, CDR1 is SEHNR and CDR2 is FQNEAQ (reference sequence). CDR3 loop: CASSEGLAGATPYYEQYF. CDR3 DNA: TGTGCCAGCAGCGAGGGACTAGCGGGAGCAACCCCCTACTACGAGCAGTACTTC.

The chain couples TRBV7-3 to TRBJ1-1; TRBD1 matches at 8 bases. The CDR3 is made up of 15 amino acids. V lost 0 bases, J lost 12 bases, and 12 bases stayed unmatched. The germline V gene has CDR1 SGHTA and CDR2 FQGTGA. CDR3 nucleotides: TGTGCCAGCAGCTTAACGAACGGGCCAGGGGGCATTTCTTTCTTT. Residues: CASSLTNGPGGISFF.

As regards this clone: Other DNA sequences in the same sample also yield this CDR3. The chain joins TRBV18 to TRBJ1-5; no reliable D call. Germline-derived CDR1 and CDR2 are KGHSH and LQKENI. V was shortened by 3 bases and J by 2 bases, with 11 bases between the two germline ends. The CDR3 consists of 15 residues. In DNA form, the CDR3 reads TGTGCCAGCTCACCCGATCGGGGAGGCAATCAGCCCCAGCATTTT. Its protein product is CASSPDRGGNQPQHF.

V gene TRBV11-2 combines with J gene TRBJ1-6; a weak D match, TRBD1 (6 bases). The germline V and J ends were trimmed by 7 bases and 9 bases, with 19 bases remaining between them. This CDR3 has 15 amino acids. Germline assignment: CDR1 SGHAT and CDR2 FQNNGV. Here the CDR3 reads CASTLGQGLGSPLHF. For the CDR3, the DNA is TGTGCCAGCACCCTAGGGCAGGGGTTAGGTTCACCCCTCCACTTT.

This chain uses TRBV15 with TRBJ2-5; TRBD2 matches 10 bases. Germline values: CDR1 LNHNV, CDR2 YYDKDF (reference sequence). The CDR3 spans 17 residues. V shed 5 bases, J shed 3 bases, and the junction held 12 bases outside the gene matches. CDR3 protein: CATSPWGASGRKETQYF. In DNA form, the CDR3 reads TGTGCCACCAGCCCTTGGGGGGCTAGCGGGAGAAAAGAGACCCAGTACTTC.

For the CDR3, the DNA is TGTGCCAGTAGTATGGCCAGCGCAGTCTACAATGAGCAGTTCTTC. Translating gives CASSMASAVYNEQFF. The genes are TRBV19 and TRBJ2-1; no definite D call. Germline CDR1 LNHDA, CDR2 SQIVND (reference sequence). The CDR3 has 15 amino acids. Between the trimmed V and J ends, which lost 3 bases and 3 bases, there was a span of 12 bases.

The gene calls are TRBV20-1 and TRBJ1-2; D gene unclear. This CDR3 is built from 10 residues. Germline loops: CDR1 DFQATT, CDR2 SNEGSKA (reference sequence). Trimming took 6 bases from V and 7 from J, leaving 9 bases between them. The CDR3 DNA reads TGCAGTGCCCCAGCGGGTGGCTACACCTTC. This encodes CSAPAGGYTF.

This rearrangement joins TRBV30 to TRBJ2-1, with D perhaps matching TRBD2 (5 bases). The V gene's germline CDR1 is GTSNPN and CDR2 SVGIG (reference sequence). The CDR3 totals 13 residues. V shed 3 bases and J shed 9 bases, with 15 bases lying between them. CDR3: CAWSRDYNAEQFF. The CDR3 region has the DNA TGTGCCTGGAGCCGAGACTACAACGCTGAGCAGTTCTTC.

The V and J genes are TRBV18 and TRBJ1-5; D is perhaps TRBD1 (6 bases). Germline V gene sequence: CDR1 KGHSH, CDR2 LQKENI. CDR3 length: 16 residues. Trimming took off 0 bases at V and 0 bases at J, with 9 bases between the two ends. CDR3 bases: TGTGCCAGCTCACCACCCGGGACAAGTAGCAATCAGCCCCAGCATTTT. Its protein is CASSPPGTSSNQPQHF.

The chain uses TRBV5-1 and TRBJ2-7; weak D call: TRBD2 (5 bases). From germline, CDR1 is SGHRS and CDR2 YFSETQ. Between the trimmed V and J ends, which lost 7 bases and 0 bases, there was a span of 11 bases. CDR3 length equals 13 residues. CDR3 in amino acids: CASGPAGSYEQYF. The CDR3 coding sequence is TGCGCCAGCGGCCCCGCGGGCTCCTACGAGCAGTACTTC.

The chain has TRBV12-3 or TRBV12-4 and TRBJ2-7; D gene unclear. CDR3 length: 12 residues. Trimming removed 1 base from V and 6 bases from J, with 7 bases in between. The CDR3 bases are TGTGCCAGCAGTTTAGGCACTCGCGAGCAGTACTTC. The encoded protein is CASSLGTREQYF.

This chain links TRBV4-1 with TRBJ2-1; TRBD1 matches at 9 bases. Germline values: CDR1 MGHRA, CDR2 YSYEKL. The CDR3 spans 15 residues. Losses at the gene ends were 4 bases for V and 10 bases for J; bases not matched to a gene: 11. As DNA, the CDR3 is TGCGCCAGCAGCCGGTCCGGGACAGGGATGCGGGAGCAGTTCTTC. This encodes CASSRSGTGMREQFF.

The rearrangement links TRBV5-1 to TRBJ2-1, with TRBD2 matching over 10 bases. J lost 5 bases, V lost 3 bases, and 2 bases had no gene match. Germline CDR1 is SGHRS and CDR2 is YFSETQ. The CDR3 consists of 14 residues. The CDR3 sequence: CASSWTSGNNEQFF. Here the CDR3 DNA reads TGCGCCAGCAGCTGGACTAGCGGTAACAATGAGCAGTTCTTC.

V is TRBV13 and J is TRBJ2-3, with D perhaps TRBD1 (5 bases). The V gene's germline CDR1 is PRHDT and CDR2 FYEKMQ (reference sequence). V was pared by 3 bases and J by 5 bases, with 12 bases between. This CDR3 is built from 14 residues. CDR3 loop: CASSLGRDGDTQYF. The DNA of the CDR3 is TGTGCCAGCAGCTTGGGCAGGGATGGAGATACGCAGTATTTT. The full variable domain, its missing parts supplied by reference TRBV13 and TRBJ2-3, is AAGVIQSPRHLIKEKRETATLKCYPIPRHDTVYWYQQGPGQDPQFLISFYEKMQSDKGSIPDRFSAQQFSDYHSELNMSSLELGDSALYFCASSLGRDGDTQYFGPGTRLTVL.

The chain has TRBV6-6 and TRBJ2-2; 9 nucleotides match TRBD1. The CDR3 spans 14 residues. Germline V gene sequence: CDR1 MNHNY, CDR2 SVGAGI (reference sequence). The V segment lost 9 bases and the J segment 6 bases; nucleotides outside the gene matches: 8. CDR3 in amino acids: CASYGTGLSGELFF. CDR3 coding DNA: TGTGCCAGTTACGGGACAGGGTTGTCCGGGGAGCTGTTTTTT.

The V call is TRBV5-1, the J call TRBJ2-4; D unclear. The CDR3 runs 12 residues. The V end lost 0 bases, the J end lost 8 bases, and 6 bases lay between the germline ends. Germline V CDR1 and CDR2: SGHRS, YFSETQ. The CDR3: CASSLGGDIQYF. In nucleotides, the CDR3 is TGCGCCAGCAGCTTGGGAGGAGACATTCAGTACTTC.

This chain joins TRBV9 and TRBJ2-1; no reliable D call. V dropped 0 bases and J dropped 0 bases, with 7 bases sitting between them. The CDR3 has 15 residues. Per the germline V gene, CDR1 is SGDLS and CDR2 is YYNGEE. This chain's CDR3 is CASSVGLSSYNEQFF. In nucleotides, the CDR3 is TGTGCCAGCAGCGTAGGTCTGAGCTCCTACAATGAGCAGTTCTTC.

The chain joins TRBV19 to TRBJ2-3; the D gene is possibly TRBD2 (6 bases). The CDR3 extends over 15 amino acids. Trimming took off 5 bases at V and 2 bases at J, with 14 bases between the two ends. The germline CDR1 and CDR2 sequences are LNHDA and SQIVND (reference sequence). The CDR3 DNA is TGTGCCAGTAGTCATCCGGGACTCTACACAGATACGCAGTATTTT. Protein: CASSHPGLYTDTQYF.

CDR3 nucleotides: TGTGCCAGCAGCCGGGACAGACAGGCAACTAATGAAAAACTGTTTTTT. Its translation: CASSRDRQATNEKLFF. The rearrangement uses TRBV11-2 and TRBJ1-4; 7 bases match TRBD1. From germline, CDR1 is SGHAT and CDR2 FQNNGV. J lost 0 bases, V lost 5 bases, and 6 bases had no gene match. This CDR3 is built from 16 residues. The whole variable domain, filled in from reference TRBV11-2 and TRBJ1-4, reads EAGVAQSPRYKIIEKRQSVAFWCNPISGHATLYWYQQILGQGPKLLIQFQNNGVVDDSQLPKDRFSAERLKGVDSTLKIQPAKLEDSAVYLCASSRDRQATNEKLFFGSGTQLSVL.